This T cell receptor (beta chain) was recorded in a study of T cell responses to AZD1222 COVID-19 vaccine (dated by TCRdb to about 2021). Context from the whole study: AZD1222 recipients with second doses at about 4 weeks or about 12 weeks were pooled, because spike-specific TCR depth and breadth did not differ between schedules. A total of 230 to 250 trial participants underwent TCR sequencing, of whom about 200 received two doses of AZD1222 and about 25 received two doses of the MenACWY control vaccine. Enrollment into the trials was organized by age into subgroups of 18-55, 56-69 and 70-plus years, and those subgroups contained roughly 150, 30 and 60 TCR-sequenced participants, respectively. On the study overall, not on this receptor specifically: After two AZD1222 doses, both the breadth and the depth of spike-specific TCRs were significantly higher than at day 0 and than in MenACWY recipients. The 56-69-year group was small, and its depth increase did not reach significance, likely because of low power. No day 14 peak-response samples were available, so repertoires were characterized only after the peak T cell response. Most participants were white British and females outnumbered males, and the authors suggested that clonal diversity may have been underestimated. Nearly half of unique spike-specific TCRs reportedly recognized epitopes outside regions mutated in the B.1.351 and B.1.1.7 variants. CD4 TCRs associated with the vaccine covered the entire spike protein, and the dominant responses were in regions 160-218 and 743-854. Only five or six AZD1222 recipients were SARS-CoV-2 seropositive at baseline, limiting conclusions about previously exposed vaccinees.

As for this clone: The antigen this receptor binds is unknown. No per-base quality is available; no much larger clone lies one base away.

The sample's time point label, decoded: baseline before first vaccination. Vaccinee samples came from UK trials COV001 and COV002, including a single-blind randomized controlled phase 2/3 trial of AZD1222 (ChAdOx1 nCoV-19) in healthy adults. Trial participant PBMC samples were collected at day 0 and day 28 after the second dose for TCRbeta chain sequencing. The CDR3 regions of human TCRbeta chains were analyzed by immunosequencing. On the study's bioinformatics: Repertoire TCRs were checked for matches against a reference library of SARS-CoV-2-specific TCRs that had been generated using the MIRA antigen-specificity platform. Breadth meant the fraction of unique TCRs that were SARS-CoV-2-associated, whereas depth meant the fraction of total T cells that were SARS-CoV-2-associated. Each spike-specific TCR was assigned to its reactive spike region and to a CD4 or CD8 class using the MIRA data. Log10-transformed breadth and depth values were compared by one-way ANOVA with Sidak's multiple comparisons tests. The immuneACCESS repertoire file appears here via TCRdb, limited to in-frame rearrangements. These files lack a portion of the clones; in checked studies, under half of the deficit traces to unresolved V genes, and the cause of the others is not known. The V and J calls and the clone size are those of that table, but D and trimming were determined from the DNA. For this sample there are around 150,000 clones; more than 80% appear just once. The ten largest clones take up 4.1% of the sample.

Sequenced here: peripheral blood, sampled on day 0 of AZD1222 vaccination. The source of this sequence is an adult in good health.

The nucleotides read TGTGCCAGTAGTATTAGGAAGGGCCCTGAAGCTTTCTTT. This is translated as CASSIRKGPEAFF. The chain employs TRBV19 and TRBJ1-1; no D gene can be assigned with confidence. At the junction V is shortened by 3 bases and J by 6 bases, with 11 bases in between. CDR1 LNHDA and CDR2 SQIVND are derived from the germline V gene (reference sequence). From the cysteine up to the phenylalanine, the CDR3 has a length of 13 residues. Of the read, only the CDR3 DNA is kept; its 39 bases are in frame from base 1.